The 29 T cell receptor beta chains presented below share a single source sample, sequenced in a study of blood T cell repertoires in COVID-19. Generated by immunoSEQ multiplex PCR, the TCRdb table keeps only in-frame clones and is missing some. Of fewer than 500,000 clones listed, roughly 91% are singletons. Sample: peripheral blood. The receptors were gathered from a woman aged 25 to 39 with acute or convalescent COVID-19.

The table lists this clone with a few counts. In DNA, the CDR3 is TGTGCCAGCAGTTTAATCCCCGGGACAGGGGGCAATGGCTACACCTTC. Its translation is CASSLIPGTGGNGYTF. The chain has TRBV28 and TRBJ1-2, with TRBD1 identical over 12 bases. This CDR3 is built from 16 residues. Germline V gene lookup returns CDR1 MDHEN and CDR2 SYDVKM. V lost 2 bases and J lost 6; bases outside the gene matches: 7.

The chain uses TRBV11-2 and TRBJ1-2, with 7 bases that match TRBD1. CDR1 is SGHAT, CDR2 FQNNGV, per germline. This CDR3 has 18 residues. The trim removed 0 bases at V and 7 bases at J, leaving 17 bases unmatched. This CDR3 reads CASSLDQGRGNALTGYTF. The CDR3 nucleotides read TGTGCCAGCAGCTTAGATCAAGGCAGGGGGAACGCGCTGACTGGCTACACCTTC. Complete variable domain (other parts from reference TRBV11-2 and TRBJ1-2): EAGVAQSPRYKIIEKRQSVAFWCNPISGHATLYWYQQILGQGPKLLIQFQNNGVVDDSQLPKDRFSAERLKGVDSTLKIQPAKLEDSAVYLCASSLDQGRGNALTGYTFGSGTRLTVV.

The rearrangement links TRBV28 to TRBJ1-5, with D perhaps TRBD1 (5 bases). Germline assignment: CDR1 MDHEN and CDR2 SYDVKM. V was pared by 5 bases and J by 7 bases, with 18 bases between. This CDR3 is 15 amino acids long. The chain's CDR3 is CASSPTFGDSQPQHF. In DNA, the CDR3 is TGTGCCAGCAGTCCGACCTTTGGGGACTCGCAGCCCCAGCATTTT.

The chain is built from TRBV5-1 and TRBJ2-3; weak D call: TRBD2 (6 bases). V was cut by 7 bases and J by 3 bases, with 15 bases left in between. The CDR3 has 14 residues. From germline, CDR1 is SGHRS and CDR2 YFSETQ. CDR3 coding DNA: TGCGCCAGCGGCCAGGGACTCACTACAGATACGCAGTATTTT. It yields the protein CASGQGLTTDTQYF.

The chain links TRBV5-5 to TRBJ2-2; D is perhaps TRBD1 (6 bases). Germline values: CDR1 SGHKS, CDR2 YYEKEE (reference sequence). The CDR3 is 14 amino acids. Deletions cut 1 base from V and 6 bases from J, with 10 bases between. This CDR3 reads CASSLLRGSGELFF. The CDR3 region has the DNA TGTGCCAGCAGCTTGCTCAGGGGCTCCGGGGAGCTGTTTTTT.

This sequence joins TRBV4-1 and TRBJ2-1; D is perhaps TRBD1 (6 bases). This CDR3 region has 16 residues. Per germline, CDR1 MGHRA and CDR2 YSYEKL. V shed 1 base and J shed 10 bases, with 20 bases lying between them. The CDR3 coding sequence is TGCGCCAGCAGCCAAGTGTATGAGGGGGTGGAACCCGAGCAGTTCTTC. Its translation: CASSQVYEGVEPEQFF.

V is TRBV5-1 and J is TRBJ2-5; 10 positions agree with TRBD1. V lost 5 bases, J lost 5 bases, and 9 bases stayed unmatched. The germline V gene encodes CDR1 SGHRS and CDR2 YFSETQ. This CDR3 is built from 15 residues. The DNA for the CDR3 is TGCGCCAGCAGTCCGGGACAGGGGCCCCAGGAGACCCAGTACTTC. Protein product: CASSPGQGPQETQYF.

The chain joins TRBV27 to TRBJ2-3; TRBD2 matches 9 bases. V shed 3 bases and J 2 bases; nucleotides not matched to a gene: 3. Per the germline V gene, CDR1 is MNHEY and CDR2 is SMNVEV (reference sequence). The CDR3 consists of 15 residues. The CDR3 region is CASSFTSGYTDTQYF. The CDR3 region has the DNA TGTGCCAGCAGTTTCACTAGCGGGTACACAGATACGCAGTATTTT.

This clone came up a few times. The chain links TRBV28 to TRBJ2-7; 7 nucleotides match TRBD1. Germline V gene sequence: CDR1 MDHEN, CDR2 SYDVKM. J gave up 1 base and V 6 bases, and 9 bases lay outside the gene matches. The CDR3 runs 15 residues. DNA of the CDR3: TGTGCCAGCAGAGCCTTTGAACAGGGGTCCTACGAGCAGTACTTC. It codes for CASRAFEQGSYEQYF.

This clone was picked up one time. The J gene is TRBJ1-2, the V gene TRBV27, with a possible D match to TRBD1 (6 bases). Per germline, CDR1 MNHEY and CDR2 SMNVEV (reference sequence). The V end lost 3 bases, the J end lost 6 bases, and 14 bases lay between the germline ends. The CDR3 spans 14 residues. CDR3: CASSFGAGVNGYTF. In DNA, the CDR3 is TGTGCCAGCAGTTTTGGGGCAGGGGTCAATGGCTACACCTTC.

The gene calls are TRBV5-1 and TRBJ1-2, with TRBD1 matching over 10 bases. Germline CDR1 is SGHRS and CDR2 is YFSETQ. The CDR3 is 18 amino acids. J lost 2 bases, V lost 1 base, and 11 bases had no gene match. The CDR3 protein is CASSLTGLRDRGNYGYTF. The CDR3 nucleotides read TGCGCCAGCAGCTTGACCGGCTTAAGGGACAGGGGAAACTATGGCTACACCTTC.

This clone has a single count. The chain couples TRBV14 to TRBJ2-3, with 7 nucleotides matching TRBD2. J was trimmed by 1 base and V by 0 bases; bases with no gene match: 7. CDR3 size: 17 residues. CDR1 and CDR2 from the germline V gene are SGHDN and FVKESK. CDR3 DNA sequence: TGTGCCAGCAGCCAAGATCGGTGGCTAGCGGGCACAGATACGCAGTATTTT. Its protein product is CASSQDRWLAGTDTQYF.

The chain employs TRBV11-3 and TRBJ2-7, with D maybe TRBD1 (6 bases). V lost 5 bases, J lost 3 bases, and 11 bases lay in between. The CDR3 is 13 residues long. The germline gives CDR1 SGHNT, CDR2 YENEEA. This CDR3 is CASSQGQNYEQYF. CDR3 bases: TGTGCCAGCAGCCAAGGACAGAACTACGAGCAGTACTTC.

The chain uses TRBV5-1 and TRBJ2-3; the D gene is possibly TRBD1 (5 bases). The CDR3 has 16 residues. The germline V gene has CDR1 SGHRS and CDR2 YFSETQ. V lost 0 bases and J lost 0, with 11 bases in between. As DNA, the CDR3 is TGCGCCAGCAGCTTGGCCGACAGCTCTAGCACAGATACGCAGTATTTT. As protein: CASSLADSSSTDTQYF.

The chain has TRBV15 and TRBJ1-5; the D gene is possibly TRBD1 (5 bases). V was clipped by 0 bases and J by 2 bases, with 8 bases between them. Germline CDR1 is LNHNV and CDR2 is YYDKDF (reference sequence). This CDR3 region has 15 residues. The CDR3 DNA follows: TGTGCCACCAGCAGAGATAAACAGGGCAATCAGCCCCAGCATTTT. This encodes CATSRDKQGNQPQHF.

The J gene is TRBJ1-4, the V gene TRBV5-6; tentatively, D is TRBD1 (5 bases). V lost 3 bases and J 8 bases, leaving 14 bases between the germline ends. The CDR3 length is 14 residues. CDR1 and CDR2 from the germline V gene are SGHDT and YYEEEE. CDR3 region: CASSYRPPREKLFF. The DNA of the CDR3 is TGTGCCAGCAGCTACAGGCCCCCGAGGGAAAAACTGTTTTTT.

There are many counts of this clone. V is TRBV19 and J is TRBJ1-5; TRBD1 is a possible D gene (5 bases). Germline CDR1 is LNHDA and CDR2 is SQIVND (reference sequence). The CDR3 length is 13 residues. V was pared by 3 bases and J by 9 bases, with 12 bases between. The CDR3 sequence: CASSMGGSRPQHF. DNA of the CDR3: TGTGCCAGTAGTATGGGGGGAAGTCGGCCCCAGCATTTT.

This chain uses TRBV3-1 (or the pseudogene TRBV3-2) with TRBJ2-7; no firm D call. The CDR3 contains 14 residues. Germline values: CDR1 LGHDT, CDR2 YNNKEL (reference sequence). The V and J ends lost 1 base and 5 bases respectively, with 12 bases between them. The CDR3 region has the DNA TGTGCCAGCAGCCAAGCCAGCAGGATAAACGAGCAGTACTTC. Its translation is CASSQASRINEQYF.

The CDR3 reads CASSPRRPAETQYF. The CDR3 DNA sequence: TGTGCCAGCAGTCCCCGGCGGCCTGCGGAGACCCAGTACTTC. This chain links TRBV28 with TRBJ2-5; D gene unclear. The germline gives CDR1 MDHEN, CDR2 SYDVKM. The V and J ends lost 5 bases and 5 bases respectively, with 15 bases between them. The CDR3 consists of 14 residues.

The rearrangement uses TRBV7-6 and TRBJ2-2; 7 bases agree with TRBD2. J lost 3 bases, V lost 7 bases, and 5 bases had no gene match. Germline V gives CDR1 SGHVS, CDR2 FNYEAQ. The CDR3 runs to 14 residues. The CDR3 nucleotides read TGTGCCAGCACCGGGGACTACTACACCGGGGAGCTGTTTTTT. It translates to CASTGDYYTGELFF. The complete variable domain, with remaining parts taken from reference TRBV7-6 and TRBJ2-2, reads GAGVSQSPRYKVTKRGQDVALRCDPISGHVSLYWYRQALGQGPEFLTYFNYEAQQDKSGLPNDRFSAERPEGSISTLTIQRTEQRDSAMYRCASTGDYYTGELFFGEGSRLTVL.

This chain connects TRBV4-1 to TRBJ2-7, with TRBD1 matching 7 bases. CDR1 MGHRA and CDR2 YSYEKL come from the germline V gene. The V gene end was trimmed by 6 bases and the J gene end by 2 bases; junction bases not matched to a gene: 13. CDR3 size: 16 residues. In DNA form, the CDR3 reads TGCGCCAGCAGTCAAACCCCCCCTGACAGGGCCTACGAGCAGTACTTC. Encoded protein: CASSQTPPDRAYEQYF.

In its sample, this clone was seen once. The V call is TRBV6-8, the J call TRBJ1-2; D perhaps matches TRBD1 (6 bases). V lost 6 bases, J lost 5 bases, and 31 bases lay in between. CDR3 length: 19 amino acids. Germline V gene data show CDR1 as MNHGY and CDR2 as SAAAGT. Here the CDR3 reads CASSRQAVSPYALLYGYTF. The CDR3 nucleotides are TGTGCCAGCAGCCGACAGGCTGTTTCCCCATATGCCTTACTATATGGCTACACCTTC.

The chain carries TRBV4-1 and TRBJ2-7, with D uncertain. CDR1 is MGHRA, CDR2 YSYEKL, per germline. The CDR3 spans 14 residues. Trimming cost V 0 bases and J 3 bases, with 9 bases left between them. The CDR3 loop reads CASSQELDSYEQYF. The DNA of the CDR3 is TGCGCCAGCAGCCAAGAACTTGATAGCTACGAGCAGTACTTC.

The rearrangement links TRBV11-2 to TRBJ1-1; the D is unclear. The CDR3 sequence is 12 residues long. The germline V gene has CDR1 SGHAT and CDR2 FQNNGV. Trimming took 8 bases from V and 3 from J, leaving 10 bases between them. The CDR3 coding sequence is TGTGCCAGCGGCTCCCGGGACACTGAAGCTTTCTTT. Amino acids: CASGSRDTEAFF.

J is TRBJ2-1 and V is TRBV5-1; the D is unclear. Germline V CDR1 and CDR2: SGHRS, YFSETQ. V lost 0 bases to trimming and J lost 1 base, with 8 bases between them. This CDR3 region has 15 residues. CDR3 residues: CASSLVSQSYNEQFF. For the CDR3, the DNA is TGCGCCAGCAGCTTGGTATCACAGTCCTACAATGAGCAGTTCTTC.

V is TRBV24-1 and J is TRBJ2-1, with 12 bases matching TRBD1. Germline values: CDR1 KGHDR, CDR2 SFDVKD. This CDR3 contains 16 residues. V lost 4 bases, J lost 5 bases, and 5 bases stayed unmatched. The chain's CDR3 is CATSDQGQGANNEQFF. The CDR3 nucleotides are TGTGCCACCAGTGACCAGGGACAGGGGGCCAACAATGAGCAGTTCTTC.

The rearrangement uses TRBV5-5 and TRBJ1-2; 7 nucleotides align to TRBD1. This CDR3 has 15 residues. The junction had 6 bases not matched to a gene; V was cut back by 0 bases and J by 4 bases. Looked up from germline, CDR1 is SGHKS and CDR2 is YYEKEE (reference sequence). In DNA, the CDR3 is TGTGCCAGCAGCTTGGGGTCAGGGGGAGGCTATGGCTACACCTTC. This encodes CASSLGSGGGYGYTF.

J is TRBJ2-3 and V is TRBV15; perhaps TRBD2 as D (5 bases). Germline-derived CDR1 and CDR2 are LNHNV and YYDKDF (reference sequence). Trimming removed 1 base from V and 2 bases from J, with 7 bases in between. The CDR3 is made up of 14 amino acids. As DNA, the CDR3 is TGTGCCACCAGCAGAGCCGGGATCACAGATACGCAGTATTTT. Translation gives CATSRAGITDTQYF. Full variable domain (outside the CDR3, taken from reference TRBV15 and TRBJ2-3): DAMVIQNPRYQVTQFGKPVTLSCSQTLNHNVMYWYQQKSSQAPKLLFHYYDKDFNNEADTPDNFQSRRPNTSFCFLDIRSPGLGDTAMYLCATSRAGITDTQYFGPGTRLTVL.

The chain recombines TRBV7-9 with TRBJ2-2; D call uncertain. Trimming took off 2 bases at V and 5 bases at J, with 6 bases between the two ends. The CDR3 has 13 amino acids. The germline gives CDR1 SEHNR, CDR2 FQNEAQ (reference sequence). The CDR3 protein is CASSLPYTGELFF. CDR3 sequence (DNA): TGTGCCAGCAGCTTACCGTATACCGGGGAGCTGTTTTTT.